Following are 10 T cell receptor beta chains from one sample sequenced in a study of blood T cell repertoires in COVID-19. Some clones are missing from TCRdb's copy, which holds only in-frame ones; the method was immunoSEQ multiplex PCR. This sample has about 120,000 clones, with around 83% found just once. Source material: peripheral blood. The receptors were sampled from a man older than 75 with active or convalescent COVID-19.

The CDR3 reads CASSWGQGIVEDTIYF. The CDR3 coding sequence is TGCGCCAGCAGCTGGGGACAGGGGATCGTCGAAGACACCATATATTTT. V is TRBV5-1 and J is TRBJ1-3, with TRBD1 identical over 10 bases. The CDR3 is made up of 16 amino acids. The germline V gene has CDR1 SGHRS and CDR2 YFSETQ. Trimming removed 3 bases from V and 8 bases from J; junction bases left unmatched: 11.

For the CDR3, the DNA is TGTGCCAGCAGTTTAGGGGTGAGGGGCTACACCTTC. This encodes CASSLGVRGYTF. The chain is built from TRBV12-3 or TRBV12-4 and TRBJ1-2; D is ambiguous. Trimming shortened V by 1 base and J by 8 bases, and 8 bases separated the two germline ends. The CDR3 consists of 12 residues.

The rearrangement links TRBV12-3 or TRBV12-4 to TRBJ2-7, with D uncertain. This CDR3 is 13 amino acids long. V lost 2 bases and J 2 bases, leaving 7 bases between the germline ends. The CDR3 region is CASSLPPTYEQYF. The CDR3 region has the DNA TGTGCCAGCAGTTTACCCCCTACCTACGAGCAGTACTTC.

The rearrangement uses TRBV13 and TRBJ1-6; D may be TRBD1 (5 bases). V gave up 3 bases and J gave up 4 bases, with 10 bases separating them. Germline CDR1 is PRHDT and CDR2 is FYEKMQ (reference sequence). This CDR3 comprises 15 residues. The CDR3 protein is CASSLDRQYNSPLHF. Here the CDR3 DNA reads TGTGCCAGCAGCTTGGATAGACAGTATAATTCACCCCTCCACTTT.

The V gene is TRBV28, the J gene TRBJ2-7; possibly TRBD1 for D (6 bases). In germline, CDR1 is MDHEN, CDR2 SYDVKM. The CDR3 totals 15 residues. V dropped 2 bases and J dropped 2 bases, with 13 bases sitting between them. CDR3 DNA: TGTGCCAGCAGTTTACCGTACAGGGTACCCTACGAGCAGTACTTC. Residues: CASSLPYRVPYEQYF.

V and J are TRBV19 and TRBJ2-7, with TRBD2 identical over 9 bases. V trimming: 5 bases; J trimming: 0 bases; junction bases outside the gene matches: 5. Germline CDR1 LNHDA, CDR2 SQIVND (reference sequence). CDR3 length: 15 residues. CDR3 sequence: CASSLTSGFSYEQYF. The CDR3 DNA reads TGTGCCAGTAGTCTAACTAGCGGGTTCTCCTACGAGCAGTACTTC.

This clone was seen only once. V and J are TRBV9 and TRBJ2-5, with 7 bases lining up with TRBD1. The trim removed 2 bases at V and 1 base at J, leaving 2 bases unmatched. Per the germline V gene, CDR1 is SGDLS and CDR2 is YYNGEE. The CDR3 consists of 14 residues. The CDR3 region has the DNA TGTGCCAGCAGCGTCAGGACAGGCCAAGAGACCCAGTACTTC. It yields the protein CASSVRTGQETQYF.

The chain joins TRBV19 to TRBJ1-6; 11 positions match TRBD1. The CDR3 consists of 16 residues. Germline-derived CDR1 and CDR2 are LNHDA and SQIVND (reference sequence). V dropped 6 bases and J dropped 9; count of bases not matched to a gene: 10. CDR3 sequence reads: CASRRREGTGGSPLHF. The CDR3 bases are TGTGCCAGTAGACGTCGGGAAGGGACAGGGGGTTCACCCCTCCACTTT.

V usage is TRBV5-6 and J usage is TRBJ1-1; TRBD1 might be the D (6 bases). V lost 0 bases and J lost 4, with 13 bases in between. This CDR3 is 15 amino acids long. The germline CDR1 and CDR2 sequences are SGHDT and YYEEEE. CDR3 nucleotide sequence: TGTGCCAGCAGCTTGGGGGGGGCGGGGGGCACTGAAGCTTTCTTT. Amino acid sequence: CASSLGGAGGTEAFF.

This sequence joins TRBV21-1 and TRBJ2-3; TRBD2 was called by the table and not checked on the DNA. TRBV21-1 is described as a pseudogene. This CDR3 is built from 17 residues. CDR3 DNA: TGTGCCAGCAGCAAAGAGAGGCCTAGCGGGGGCCCGGATACGCAGTATTTT. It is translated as CASSKERPSGGPDTQYF.